This TCR beta chain was profiled in a study of blood T cell repertoires in COVID-19 (dated by TCRdb to 2020 to 2021). With regard to the full study: The collaborator samples originated in the United States, Italy and Spain and spanned the acute and convalescent phases of COVID-19. A de-identified subject ID, COVID-19 status, age in years and sex were almost always included in the sample metadata. The repertoires were released in a freely available public database intended as a resource for research on the immune response to SARS-CoV-2. The material from the prospective study consisted of cDNA or gDNA derived from T cells, B-cell-depleted T cells, or PBMCs. The dataset comprised deeply sampled blood TCRbeta repertoires from subjects exposed to, actively infected with, or recovered from COVID-19. The samples were drawn from the first 160 participants of the ongoing ImmuneRACE study and from some 1,300 subjects provided by 6 global collaborators. Where HLA class I and class II types were available, the types were taken from metadata supplied by the sample provider, not from assay-based typing. On the study overall, not on this receptor specifically: The quantity of clinical and demographic metadata differed by source and by participant and was supplied without curation.

The table lists this clone with a count of one. Its antigen has not been determined. Base quality data are lacking; no much larger clone is found one base away. The immunoSEQ Assay, a bias-controlled multiplex PCR, was used to amplify TCRbeta CDR3 regions from genomic DNA. In the authors' own workflow: Within the assay, amplification of reference gene primers was used to estimate how many nucleated cells each sample contained. To quantify the absolute abundance of each unique TCRbeta CDR3 rearrangement, sequence reads were collapsed and filtered. For each sample, productive Simpson clonality was calculated as the square root of Simpson's diversity index across productive rearrangements. TCRdb carries this immuneACCESS record with in-frame sequences only. Its versions omit some clonotypes, under half of them owing to an unresolved V gene in the studies checked, with the rest unexplained. V and J calls and clone size follow that table, whereas D and trimming were derived from the DNA. The sample yields about 49,000 clones; 65% to 90% were counted once. Jointly, the top ten make up 20% to 25% of the sample.

At one collaborating source in Seattle, patients were enrolled during active infection and were followed longitudinally through the course of disease. Each collaborating institution followed its own protocols to collect whole blood in K2EDTA tubes. For TCRbeta analysis, collaborators shipped samples as frozen whole blood, isolated PBMCs, or DNA extracted from either of those sample types. Including the terminal cysteine and phenylalanine, the CDR3 comprises 14 residues. Kept here is only the CDR3 DNA, which spans 42 bases and is read in frame from base 1. From the germline V gene, CDR1 is SGDLS and CDR2 is YYNGEE. Trimmed from V: 0 bases; trimmed from J: 4 bases; junction bases lacking a gene match: 0.

The clonotype originates from an elderly woman with COVID-19, enrolled during active disease. Sequenced input: peripheral blood. The rearranged chain carries TRBV9 and TRBJ2-4; 8 central nucleotides agree with TRBD1. The DNA sequence is as follows: TGTGCCAGCAGCGTAGGACAGGGGAAAAACATTCAGTACTTC. This codes for CASSVGQGKNIQYF. Reference TRBV9 and TRBJ2-4 proteins supply the regions before and after the CDR3; the full variable domain is: DSGVTQTPKHLITATGQRVTLRCSPRSGDLSVYWYQQSLDQGLQFLIQYYNGEERAKGNILERFSAQQFPDLHSELNLSSLELGDSALYFCASSVGQGKNIQYFGAGTRLSVL.